This is a list of T cell receptor beta chains from one sample in a study of blood T cell repertoires in COVID-19. TCRdb's table, derived via immunoSEQ multiplex PCR, lists solely in-frame clones and lacks some. The data contain some 150,000 clones, 85% to 90% of them singletons. Sequences were obtained from peripheral blood. These receptors were collected from a woman aged 55-69 years with COVID-19, enrolled during active disease. Each CDR3 is given with its conserved first and last residue. Fields, in order: CDR3 DNA, CDR3 protein, J gene, V gene, D gene, clone size. The D gene is left open where the match is weak. Some rows have no size entry. The others give once, few or many, or a class for an expanded clone.

CDR3nt: TGTGCCAGCAGCCAACCGGGACTAGATTTCGTTAAGACCCAGTACTTC
CDR3aa: CASSQPGLDFVKTQYF
j_gene: TRBJ2-5
v_gene: TRBV13
d_gene: TRBD2
abundance: .

CDR3nt: TGTGCCAGCAGCAGGGGACTTAGCTCCTACAATGAGCAGTTCTTC
CDR3aa: CASSRGLSSYNEQFF
j_gene: TRBJ2-1
v_gene: TRBV5-4
d_gene: .
abundance: .

CDR3nt: TGTGCCAGCAGTTCATCTTCCAGGGGCCCCAACACTGAAGCTTTCTTT
CDR3aa: CASSSSSRGPNTEAFF
j_gene: TRBJ1-1
v_gene: TRBV27
d_gene: .
abundance: .

CDR3nt: TGTGCCACCAGTGATTTGCCCTATTCACCCCTCCACTTT
CDR3aa: CATSDLPYSPLHF
j_gene: TRBJ1-6
v_gene: TRBV24-1
d_gene: .
abundance: .

CDR3nt: TGTGCCAGCAGCCCGGGACTAGCGCGAGGCACAGATACGCAGTATTTT
CDR3aa: CASSPGLARGTDTQYF
j_gene: TRBJ2-3
v_gene: TRBV5-6
d_gene: TRBD2
abundance: .

CDR3nt: TGTGCCAGCAGTGAAGCGCCCAGATATGGCTACACCTTC
CDR3aa: CASSEAPRYGYTF
j_gene: TRBJ1-2
v_gene: TRBV6-1
d_gene: .
abundance: .

CDR3nt: TGTGCCACCAGTGACCCACTAGCGGGAGGCACAGATACGCAGTATTTT
CDR3aa: CATSDPLAGGTDTQYF
j_gene: TRBJ2-3
v_gene: TRBV24-1
d_gene: TRBD2
abundance: .

CDR3nt: TGTGCCAGCAGTTTGGGGACAGGGCAGAAGGCCTACGAGCAGTACTTC
CDR3aa: CASSLGTGQKAYEQYF
j_gene: TRBJ2-7
v_gene: TRBV6-5
d_gene: TRBD1
abundance: .

CDR3nt: TGTGCCAGCAGCCCCATTTGGCTAGCAACCTACAATGAGCAGTTCTTC
CDR3aa: CASSPIWLATYNEQFF
j_gene: TRBJ2-1
v_gene: TRBV7-2
d_gene: .
abundance: .

CDR3nt: TGTGCCAGCAGTTTCCATACTAGCGGAGAGCAGTTCTTC
CDR3aa: CASSFHTSGEQFF
j_gene: TRBJ2-1
v_gene: TRBV6-2/TRBV6-3
d_gene: TRBD2
abundance: few

CDR3nt: TGTGCCAGCTCACCAGTGTTACGGCAGGGGGGAGGAGCTTTCTTT
CDR3aa: CASSPVLRQGGGAFF
j_gene: TRBJ1-1
v_gene: TRBV18
d_gene: TRBD1
abundance: .

CDR3nt: TGTGCCAGCTCATCACAGGCCCTAGCGGGAGTCGGCTACGAGCAGTACTTC
CDR3aa: CASSSQALAGVGYEQYF
j_gene: TRBJ2-7
v_gene: TRBV18
d_gene: TRBD2
abundance: once

CDR3nt: TGTGCCAGCAGCGCCCGGACTAGCGGGGGGGAGCAGTTCTTC
CDR3aa: CASSARTSGGEQFF
j_gene: TRBJ2-1
v_gene: TRBV11-2
d_gene: TRBD2
abundance: once

CDR3nt: TGTGCCAGCAGCGTAGGAGCGGGAGCCTATGGCTACACCTTC
CDR3aa: CASSVGAGAYGYTF
j_gene: TRBJ1-2
v_gene: TRBV9
d_gene: .
abundance: .

CDR3nt: TGTGCCAGTACCACATATCGGGACAGGGCCATGAACACTGAAGCTTTCTTT
CDR3aa: CASTTYRDRAMNTEAFF
j_gene: TRBJ1-1
v_gene: TRBV19
d_gene: TRBD1
abundance: .

CDR3nt: TGTGCCAGTAGAGACAGGGGGCTTGACACTGAAGCTTTCTTT
CDR3aa: CASRDRGLDTEAFF
j_gene: TRBJ1-1
v_gene: TRBV19
d_gene: TRBD1
abundance: .

CDR3nt: TGTGCCAGCAGTGAACAGGGATTCTACGAGCAGTACTTC
CDR3aa: CASSEQGFYEQYF
j_gene: TRBJ2-7
v_gene: TRBV2
d_gene: .
abundance: .

CDR3nt: TGCGCCAGCAGCTTGGGTCCGGCAACAGGGGAGCTGAAAGGTTTCTTT
CDR3aa: CASSLGPATGELKGFF
j_gene: TRBJ1-1
v_gene: TRBV5-1
d_gene: TRBD1
abundance: once

CDR3nt: TGTGCCAGCAGTGAATTACCTGGGGGGGGACAGGGATTCTACGAGCAGTACTTC
CDR3aa: CASSELPGGGQGFYEQYF
j_gene: TRBJ2-7
v_gene: TRBV25-1
d_gene: TRBD1
abundance: once

CDR3nt: TGTGCCAGCAGTTCGTTTCAGGTCGACACTGAAGCTTTCTTT
CDR3aa: CASSSFQVDTEAFF
j_gene: TRBJ1-1
v_gene: TRBV6-5
d_gene: .
abundance: .

CDR3nt: TGTGCCAGCAGCTTGGACAGGGACGAGCAGTACTTC
CDR3aa: CASSLDRDEQYF
j_gene: TRBJ2-7
v_gene: TRBV5-4
d_gene: .
abundance: .

CDR3nt: TGTGCCAGCAGTTACGTGACAGGGTACGGGGTCTACGAGCAGTACTTC
CDR3aa: CASSYVTGYGVYEQYF
j_gene: TRBJ2-7
v_gene: TRBV6-5
d_gene: TRBD1
abundance: .

CDR3nt: TGTGCCACCAGTGATTTGCTTTCGGAGCAGTTCTTC
CDR3aa: CATSDLLSEQFF
j_gene: TRBJ2-1
v_gene: TRBV24-1
d_gene: .
abundance: .

CDR3nt: TGTGCCAGCAGTGGGGACACAGCCAATCAGCCCCAGCATTTT
CDR3aa: CASSGDTANQPQHF
j_gene: TRBJ1-5
v_gene: TRBV2
d_gene: .
abundance: .

CDR3nt: TGTGCCAGCAGTGCTACAGGGCTTAGGAAGACCCAGTACTTC
CDR3aa: CASSATGLRKTQYF
j_gene: TRBJ2-5
v_gene: TRBV6-4
d_gene: .
abundance: .

CDR3nt: TGTGCCAGCAGCCTCGACAGTTATGGCTACACCTTC
CDR3aa: CASSLDSYGYTF
j_gene: TRBJ1-2
v_gene: TRBV7-9
d_gene: .
abundance: few

CDR3nt: TGCAGTGCTAGTTTAGCGGGAGCCGACAATGAGCAGTTCTTC
CDR3aa: CSASLAGADNEQFF
j_gene: TRBJ2-1
v_gene: TRBV20-1
d_gene: TRBD2
abundance: once

CDR3nt: TGTGCCAGTAGTATACCGGGACTAGCAACCTACGAGCAGTACTTC
CDR3aa: CASSIPGLATYEQYF
j_gene: TRBJ2-7
v_gene: TRBV19
d_gene: TRBD2
abundance: .

CDR3nt: TGTGCCAGCAGCCCCCGGGACCGGAGGGACACTGAAGCTTTCTTT
CDR3aa: CASSPRDRRDTEAFF
j_gene: TRBJ1-1
v_gene: TRBV3-1/TRBV3-2
d_gene: .
abundance: .

CDR3nt: TGTGCCATCGGGGCGTTTGGGGATACGCAGTATTTT
CDR3aa: CAIGAFGDTQYF
j_gene: TRBJ2-3
v_gene: TRBV10-3
d_gene: .
abundance: .

CDR3nt: TGTGCCAGCAGCTCCGGAGGCACGAGAACGACCGGGGAGCTGTTTTTT
CDR3aa: CASSSGGTRTTGELFF
j_gene: TRBJ2-2
v_gene: TRBV5-4
d_gene: .
abundance: .

CDR3nt: TGTGCCAGCTCACTACTCTTGTCCGGGACAGGTCTGACCTACGAGCAGTACTTC
CDR3aa: CASSLLLSGTGLTYEQYF
j_gene: TRBJ2-7
v_gene: TRBV18
d_gene: TRBD1
abundance: .

CDR3nt: TGTGCCAGCAGCTTTAGACTAAGAGGGCCGTTCTTTGGCCAAGAGCAGTTCTTC
CDR3aa: CASSFRLRGPFFGQEQFF
j_gene: TRBJ2-1
v_gene: TRBV11-3
d_gene: .
abundance: once

CDR3nt: TGTGCCAGCAGCGTAGACGGGTCTCTTATTCAAAACATTCAGTACTTC
CDR3aa: CASSVDGSLIQNIQYF
j_gene: TRBJ2-4
v_gene: TRBV9
d_gene: .
abundance: .

CDR3nt: TGTGCCAGTTTCGGACAGTTCCATCAGCCCCAGCATTTT
CDR3aa: CASFGQFHQPQHF
j_gene: TRBJ1-5
v_gene: TRBV6-5
d_gene: .
abundance: .

CDR3nt: TGTGCCAGCAGCTTAAGGGGGACAGGGGACCAGCCCCAGCATTTT
CDR3aa: CASSLRGTGDQPQHF
j_gene: TRBJ1-5
v_gene: TRBV11-2
d_gene: TRBD1
abundance: .

CDR3nt: TGTGCCAGTGAGTACTCCATAACCGGACTAGCGGGAGCAGAGACCCAGTACTTC
CDR3aa: CASEYSITGLAGAETQYF
j_gene: TRBJ2-5
v_gene: TRBV28
d_gene: TRBD2
abundance: .

CDR3nt: TGTGCCTTGGCGTTGGACAGGGGGAACTATGGCTACACCTTC
CDR3aa: CALALDRGNYGYTF
j_gene: TRBJ1-2
v_gene: TRBV30
d_gene: TRBD1
abundance: once

CDR3nt: TGTGCCAGTAGTATGCAGTGGACTAATGAAAAACTGTTTTTT
CDR3aa: CASSMQWTNEKLFF
j_gene: TRBJ1-4
v_gene: TRBV19
d_gene: .
abundance: once

CDR3nt: TGTGCCAGCAGCCCGAGGGACAGGCAGGGCGAAAAACTGTTTTTT
CDR3aa: CASSPRDRQGEKLFF
j_gene: TRBJ1-4
v_gene: TRBV7-9
d_gene: TRBD1
abundance: .

CDR3nt: TGTGCCAGCAGTTTCTTAGAGTACGAGCAGTACTTC
CDR3aa: CASSFLEYEQYF
j_gene: TRBJ2-7
v_gene: TRBV12-3/TRBV12-4
d_gene: .
abundance: .

CDR3nt: TGTGCCAGCACCACCAGCGGGAGCCACGAGCAGTACTTC
CDR3aa: CASTTSGSHEQYF
j_gene: TRBJ2-7
v_gene: TRBV6-5
d_gene: TRBD2
abundance: .

CDR3nt: TGTGCCTGGAGGGTAGCGGGAGGTTACAATGAGCAGTTCTTC
CDR3aa: CAWRVAGGYNEQFF
j_gene: TRBJ2-1
v_gene: TRBV30
d_gene: TRBD2
abundance: few

CDR3nt: TGTGCCACCAGTGGAGGTCGGGGGGCCAACGTCCTGACTTTC
CDR3aa: CATSGGRGANVLTF
j_gene: TRBJ2-6
v_gene: TRBV24-1
d_gene: .
abundance: .

CDR3nt: TGCGCCAGCAGCCGCTGGCCCCGGGGACAGTTGAACACTGAAGCTTTCTTT
CDR3aa: CASSRWPRGQLNTEAFF
j_gene: TRBJ1-1
v_gene: TRBV4-3
d_gene: TRBD1
abundance: .

CDR3nt: TGTGCCAGCAGCACAGGCCCGGGAGAAAACATTCAGTACTTC
CDR3aa: CASSTGPGENIQYF
j_gene: TRBJ2-4
v_gene: TRBV11-2
d_gene: .
abundance: .